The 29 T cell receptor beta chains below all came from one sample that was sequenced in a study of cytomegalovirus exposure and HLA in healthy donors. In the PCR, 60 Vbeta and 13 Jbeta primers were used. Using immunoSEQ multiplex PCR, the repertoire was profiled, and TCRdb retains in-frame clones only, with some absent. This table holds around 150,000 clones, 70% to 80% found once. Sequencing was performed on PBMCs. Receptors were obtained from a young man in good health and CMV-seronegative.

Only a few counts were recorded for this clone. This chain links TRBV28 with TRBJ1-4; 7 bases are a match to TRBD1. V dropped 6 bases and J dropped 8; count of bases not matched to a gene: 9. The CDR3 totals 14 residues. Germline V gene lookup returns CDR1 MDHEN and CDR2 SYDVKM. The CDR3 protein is CASSRDREEEKLFF. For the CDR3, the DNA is TGTGCCAGCAGCAGAGACAGGGAGGAAGAAAAACTGTTTTTT.

CDR3 in amino acids: CASSLSGQGENEKLFF. The CDR3 DNA follows: TGTGCCAGCAGCCTCTCCGGACAGGGGGAGAATGAAAAACTGTTTTTT. J is TRBJ1-4 and V is TRBV14; TRBD1 aligns across 10 bases. CDR1 is SGHDN, CDR2 FVKESK, per germline. CDR3 size: 16 residues. Losses at the gene ends were 4 bases for V and 5 bases for J; bases not matched to a gene: 7.

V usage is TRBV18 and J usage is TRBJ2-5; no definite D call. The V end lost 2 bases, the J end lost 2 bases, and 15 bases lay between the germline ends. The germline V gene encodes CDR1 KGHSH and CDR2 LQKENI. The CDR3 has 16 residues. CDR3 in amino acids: CASSPLANYLQETQYF. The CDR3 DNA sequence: TGTGCCAGCTCACCATTGGCAAACTATTTACAAGAGACCCAGTACTTC.

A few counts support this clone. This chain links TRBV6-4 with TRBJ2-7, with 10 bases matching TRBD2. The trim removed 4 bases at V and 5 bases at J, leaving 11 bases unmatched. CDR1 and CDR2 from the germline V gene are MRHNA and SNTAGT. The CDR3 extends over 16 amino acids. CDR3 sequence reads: CASSARLLAGFHEQYF. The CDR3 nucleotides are TGTGCCAGCAGTGCCCGTCTACTAGCGGGGTTCCACGAGCAGTACTTC.

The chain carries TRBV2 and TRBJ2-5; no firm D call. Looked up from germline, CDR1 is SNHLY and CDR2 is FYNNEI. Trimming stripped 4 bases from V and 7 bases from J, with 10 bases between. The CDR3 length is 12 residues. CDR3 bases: TGTGCCAGCAGTGCACAACCGCCGACCCAGTACTTC. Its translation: CASSAQPPTQYF.

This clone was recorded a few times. As DNA, the CDR3 is TGTGCCAGCAGCTTTCAGGGGGACACTGAAGCTTTCTTT. Translating gives CASSFQGDTEAFF. The chain links TRBV5-4 to TRBJ1-1; 7 bases map to TRBD1. V shed 2 bases and J 3 bases; nucleotides not matched to a gene: 1. The CDR3 covers 13 residues. Germline CDR1 SGHNT, CDR2 YYREEE (reference sequence). The complete variable domain, with remaining parts taken from reference TRBV5-4 and TRBJ1-1, reads ETGVTQSPTHLIKTRGQQVTLRCSSQSGHNTVSWYQQALGQGPQFIFQYYREEENGRGNFPPRFSGLQFPNYSSELNVNALELDDSALYLCASSFQGDTEAFFGQGTRLTVV.

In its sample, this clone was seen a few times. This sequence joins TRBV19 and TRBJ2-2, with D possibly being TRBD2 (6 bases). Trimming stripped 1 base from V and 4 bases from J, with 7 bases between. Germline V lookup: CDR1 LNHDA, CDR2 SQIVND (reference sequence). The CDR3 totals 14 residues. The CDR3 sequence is CASSIGGVTGELFF. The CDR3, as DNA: TGTGCCAGTAGTATAGGCGGGGTCACCGGGGAGCTGTTTTTT.

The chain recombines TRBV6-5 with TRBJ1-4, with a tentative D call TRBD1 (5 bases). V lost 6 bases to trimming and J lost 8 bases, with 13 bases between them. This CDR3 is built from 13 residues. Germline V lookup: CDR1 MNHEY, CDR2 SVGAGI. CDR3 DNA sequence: TGTGCCAGCAGACGGACAAAGGACGAAAAACTGTTTTTT. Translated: CASRRTKDEKLFF.

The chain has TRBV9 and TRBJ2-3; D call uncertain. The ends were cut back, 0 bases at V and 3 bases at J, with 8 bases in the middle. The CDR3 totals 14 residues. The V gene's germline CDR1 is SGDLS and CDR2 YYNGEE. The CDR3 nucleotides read TGTGCCAGCAGCGTAGCTCTGGCTACAGATACGCAGTATTTT. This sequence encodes CASSVALATDTQYF.

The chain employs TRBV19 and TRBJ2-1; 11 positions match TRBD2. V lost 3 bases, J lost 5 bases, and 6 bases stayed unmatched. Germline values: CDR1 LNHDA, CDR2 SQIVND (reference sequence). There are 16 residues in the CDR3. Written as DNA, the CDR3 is TGTGCCAGTAGTATGGGCACTAGCGGGAGAAACAATGAGCAGTTCTTC. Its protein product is CASSMGTSGRNNEQFF. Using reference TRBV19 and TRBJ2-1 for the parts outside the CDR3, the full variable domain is DGGITQSPKYLFRKEGQNVTLSCEQNLNHDAMYWYRQDPGQGLRLIYYSQIVNDFQKGDIAEGYSVSREKKESFPLTVTSAQKNPTAFYLCASSMGTSGRNNEQFFGPGTRLTVL.

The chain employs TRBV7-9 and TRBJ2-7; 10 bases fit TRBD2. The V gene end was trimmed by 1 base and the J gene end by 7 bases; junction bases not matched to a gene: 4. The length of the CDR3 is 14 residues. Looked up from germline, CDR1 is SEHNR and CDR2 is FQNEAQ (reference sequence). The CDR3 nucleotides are TGTGCCAGCAGCTTAGTCGGTAGCGGGAGGGAGCAGTACTTC. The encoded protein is CASSLVGSGREQYF.

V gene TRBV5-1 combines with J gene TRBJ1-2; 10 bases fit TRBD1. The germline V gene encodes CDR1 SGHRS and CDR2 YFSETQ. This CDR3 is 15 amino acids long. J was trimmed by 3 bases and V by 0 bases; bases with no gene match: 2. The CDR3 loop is CASSLADRGYYGYTF. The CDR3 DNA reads TGCGCCAGCAGCTTGGCGGACAGGGGGTACTATGGCTACACCTTC.

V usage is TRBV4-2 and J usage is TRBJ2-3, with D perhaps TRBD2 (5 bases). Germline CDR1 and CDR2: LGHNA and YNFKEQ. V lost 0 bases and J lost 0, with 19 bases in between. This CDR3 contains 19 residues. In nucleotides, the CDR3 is TGTGCCAGCAGCCAAGATCGGACGGCCGGCGGCGGGAGCACAGATACGCAGTATTTT. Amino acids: CASSQDRTAGGGSTDTQYF.

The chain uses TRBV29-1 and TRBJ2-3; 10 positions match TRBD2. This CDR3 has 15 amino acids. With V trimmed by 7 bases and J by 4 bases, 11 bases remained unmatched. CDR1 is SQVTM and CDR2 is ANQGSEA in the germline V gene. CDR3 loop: CSGGALAGAADTQYF. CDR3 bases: TGCAGCGGCGGGGCCCTAGCGGGAGCAGCAGATACGCAGTATTTT.

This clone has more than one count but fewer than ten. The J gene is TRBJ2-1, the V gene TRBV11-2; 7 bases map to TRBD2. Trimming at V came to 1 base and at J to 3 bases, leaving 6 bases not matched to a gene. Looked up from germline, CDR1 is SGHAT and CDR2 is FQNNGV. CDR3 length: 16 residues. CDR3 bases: TGTGCCAGCAGCTTAGGGGGAGGGTTGGGCTACAATGAGCAGTTCTTC. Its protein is CASSLGGGLGYNEQFF.

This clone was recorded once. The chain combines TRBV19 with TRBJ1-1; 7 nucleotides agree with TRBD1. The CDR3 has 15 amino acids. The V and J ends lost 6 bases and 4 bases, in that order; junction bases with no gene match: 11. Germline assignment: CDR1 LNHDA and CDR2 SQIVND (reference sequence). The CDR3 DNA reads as TGTGCCAGTAGCACACAGGGGACACGTCCCACTGAAGCTTTCTTT. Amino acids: CASSTQGTRPTEAFF.

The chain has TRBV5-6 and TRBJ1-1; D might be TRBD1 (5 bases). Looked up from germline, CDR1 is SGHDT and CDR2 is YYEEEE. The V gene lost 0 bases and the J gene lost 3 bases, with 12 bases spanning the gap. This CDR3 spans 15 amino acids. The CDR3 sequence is CASSLVRGGDTEAFF. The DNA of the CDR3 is TGTGCCAGCAGCTTGGTAAGGGGAGGGGACACTGAAGCTTTCTTT.

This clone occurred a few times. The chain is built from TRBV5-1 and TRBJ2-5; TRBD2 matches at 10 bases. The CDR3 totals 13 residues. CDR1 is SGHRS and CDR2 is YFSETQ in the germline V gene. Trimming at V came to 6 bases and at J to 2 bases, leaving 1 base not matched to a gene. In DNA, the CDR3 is TGCGCCAGCAAGACTAGCGGGCAAGAGACCCAGTACTTC. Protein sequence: CASKTSGQETQYF. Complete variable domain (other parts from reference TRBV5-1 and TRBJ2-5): KAGVTQTPRYLIKTRGQQVTLSCSPISGHRSVSWYQQTPGQGLQFLFEYFSETQRNKGNFPGRFSGRQFSNSRSEMNVSTLELGDSALYLCASKTSGQETQYFGPGTRLLVL.

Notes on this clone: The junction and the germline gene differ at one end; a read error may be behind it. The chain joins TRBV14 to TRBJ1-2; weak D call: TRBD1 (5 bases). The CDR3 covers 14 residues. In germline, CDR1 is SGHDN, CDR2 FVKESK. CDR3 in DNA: TGTGTCAGCAGCCGTCGTGGGGGGGGCTATGGCTACACCTTC. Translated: CVSSRRGGGYGYTF.

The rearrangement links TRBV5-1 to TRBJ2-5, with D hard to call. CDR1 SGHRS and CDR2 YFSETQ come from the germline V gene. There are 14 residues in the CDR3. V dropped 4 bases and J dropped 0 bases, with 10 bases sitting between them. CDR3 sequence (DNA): TGCGCCAGCAGCAGATCCACGGACCAAGAGACCCAGTACTTC. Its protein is CASSRSTDQETQYF.

The CDR3 sequence: CASKPTGSTDTQYF. The CDR3 coding sequence is TGTGCCAGCAAGCCGACAGGGAGCACAGATACGCAGTATTTT. The gene calls are TRBV2 and TRBJ2-3, with 7 bases fitting TRBD1. The CDR3 contains 14 residues. V trimming: 7 bases; J trimming: 0 bases; junction bases outside the gene matches: 4. The germline V gene has CDR1 SNHLY and CDR2 FYNNEI.

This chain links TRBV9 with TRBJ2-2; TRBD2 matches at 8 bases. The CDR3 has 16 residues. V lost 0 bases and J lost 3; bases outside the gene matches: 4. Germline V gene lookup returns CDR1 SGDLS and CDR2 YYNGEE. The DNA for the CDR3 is TGTGCCAGCAGCGTAGGAAGCGGGAGTCACACCGGGGAGCTGTTTTTT. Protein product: CASSVGSGSHTGELFF.

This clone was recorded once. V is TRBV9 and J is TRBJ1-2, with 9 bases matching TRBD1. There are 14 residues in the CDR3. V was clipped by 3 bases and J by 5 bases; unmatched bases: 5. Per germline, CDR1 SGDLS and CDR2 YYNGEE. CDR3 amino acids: CASSAGTGRYGYTF. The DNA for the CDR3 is TGTGCCAGCAGCGCAGGGACAGGGCGTTATGGCTACACCTTC.

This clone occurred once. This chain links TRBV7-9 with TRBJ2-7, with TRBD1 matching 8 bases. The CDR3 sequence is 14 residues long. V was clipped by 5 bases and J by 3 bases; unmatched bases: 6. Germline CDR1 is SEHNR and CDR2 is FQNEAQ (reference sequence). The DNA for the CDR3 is TGTGCCAGCAGCCCACAGGGGGAGAGCTACGAGCAGTACTTC. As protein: CASSPQGESYEQYF.

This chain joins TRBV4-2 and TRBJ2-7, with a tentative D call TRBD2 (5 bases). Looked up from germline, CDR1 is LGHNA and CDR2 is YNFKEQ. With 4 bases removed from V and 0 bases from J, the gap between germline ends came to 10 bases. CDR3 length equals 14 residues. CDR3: CASSRAESSYEQYF. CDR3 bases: TGTGCCAGCAGCCGAGCGGAAAGCTCCTACGAGCAGTACTTC.

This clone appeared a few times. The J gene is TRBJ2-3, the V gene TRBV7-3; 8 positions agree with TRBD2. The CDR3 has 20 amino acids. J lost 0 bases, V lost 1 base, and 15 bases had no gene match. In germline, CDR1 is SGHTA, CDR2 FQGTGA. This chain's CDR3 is CASSLRPLAGQLPSTDTQYF. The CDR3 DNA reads TGTGCCAGCAGCTTAAGGCCCCTAGCGGGCCAACTTCCTAGCACAGATACGCAGTATTTT.

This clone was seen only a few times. CDR3 protein: CASSRTANSNQPQHF. CDR3 nucleotide sequence: TGTGCCAGCAGCCGAACAGCTAATAGCAATCAGCCCCAGCATTTT. The chain is built from TRBV5-8 and TRBJ1-5, with D hard to call. The CDR3 extends over 15 amino acids. Per the germline V gene, CDR1 is SGHTS and CDR2 is YDEGEE. The ends were cut back, 4 bases at V and 0 bases at J, with 11 bases in the middle. Full variable domain (outside the CDR3, taken from reference TRBV5-8 and TRBJ1-5): EAGVTQSPTHLIKTRGQQATLRCSPISGHTSVYWYQQALGLGLQFLLWYDEGEERNRGNFPPRFSGRQFPNYSSELNVNALELEDSALYLCASSRTANSNQPQHFGDGTRLSIL.

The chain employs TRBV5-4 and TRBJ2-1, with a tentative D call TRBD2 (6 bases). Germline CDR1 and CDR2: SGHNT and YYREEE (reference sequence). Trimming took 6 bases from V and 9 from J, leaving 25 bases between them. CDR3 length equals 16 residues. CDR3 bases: TGTGCCAGCACCCGATCCTTCGGGAGTTCCGACATTGAGCAGTTCTTC. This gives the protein CASTRSFGSSDIEQFF.

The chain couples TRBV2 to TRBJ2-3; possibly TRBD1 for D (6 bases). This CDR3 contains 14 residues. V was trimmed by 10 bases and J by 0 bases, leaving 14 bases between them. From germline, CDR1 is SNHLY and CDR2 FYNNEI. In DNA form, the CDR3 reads TGTGCCACCCTCCTGACAGGTAGCACAGATACGCAGTATTTT. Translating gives CATLLTGSTDTQYF.